These 15 T cell receptor beta chains were sequenced from one sample in a study of radiation and T cells in renal cell carcinoma. Indicated time point: blood 4 weeks post-SBRT, at nephrectomy. Treatment noted: 15 Gy SBRT to primary tumor, nephrectomy 4 weeks later. Sequencing used immunoSEQ multiplex PCR; TCRdb keeps in-frame clones, though not all of them. The data contain around 170,000 clones, about 88% of them singletons. Here the sequenced sample was blood, taken from a patient whose treatment included radiotherapy and nephrectomy. The receptors stem from a woman between 45 and 60 years old with renal cell carcinoma.

The chain uses TRBV4-1 and TRBJ1-2; no reliable D call. The V gene lost 2 bases and the J gene lost 0 bases, with 10 bases spanning the gap. The CDR3 extends over 15 amino acids. Looked up from germline, CDR1 is MGHRA and CDR2 is YSYEKL. CDR3 residues: CASSQSGSANYGYTF. Here the CDR3 DNA reads TGCGCCAGCAGCCAATCGGGGTCCGCTAACTATGGCTACACCTTC.

V gene TRBV12-5 combines with J gene TRBJ1-3; D possibly corresponds to TRBD1 (5 bases). This CDR3 has 17 residues. Germline V gene sequence: CDR1 LGHNT, CDR2 FRNRAP. V lost 2 bases and J 0 bases, leaving 14 bases between the germline ends. The CDR3 reads CASGLTRDRISGNTIYF. The CDR3 nucleotides read TGTGCTAGTGGTTTGACCCGGGACCGGATCTCTGGAAACACCATATATTTT. Looking up the rest from reference TRBV12-5 and TRBJ1-3 gives the full variable domain: DARVTQTPRHKVTEMGQEVTMRCQPILGHNTVFWYRQTMMQGLELLAYFRNRAPLDDSGMPKDRFSAEMPDATLATLKIQPSEPRDSAVYFCASGLTRDRISGNTIYFGEGSWLTVV.

This chain links TRBV20-1 with TRBJ1-1; 7 bases line up with TRBD1. With 6 bases clipped from V and 11 bases from J, the junction kept 9 bases outside the gene matches. Germline values: CDR1 DFQATT, CDR2 SNEGSKA (reference sequence). This CDR3 has 11 amino acids. The CDR3 nucleotides are TGCAGTGCAAGGACAGGCCGGTATGCTTTCTTT. Translated: CSARTGRYAFF.

This chain joins TRBV19 and TRBJ1-4; D ambiguous. CDR1 LNHDA and CDR2 SQIVND come from the germline V gene (reference sequence). V was clipped by 4 bases and J by 6 bases, with 12 bases between them. The CDR3 is 14 residues long. The CDR3 loop is CASSNVKLDEKLFF. Here the CDR3 DNA reads TGTGCCAGTAGTAACGTGAAATTGGATGAAAAACTGTTTTTT.

The genes are TRBV7-6 and TRBJ2-7, with 7 bases matching TRBD2. Germline CDR1 and CDR2: SGHVS and FNYEAQ. The CDR3 extends over 16 amino acids. The J segment lost 6 bases and the V segment lost 1 base, leaving 12 bases of the junction unmatched. The CDR3 sequence is CASSLGIRGGDLEQYF. CDR3 bases: TGTGCCAGCAGCTTAGGGATAAGGGGAGGGGACCTCGAGCAGTACTTC.

This rearrangement joins TRBV19 to TRBJ1-2, with TRBD1 identical over 7 bases. This CDR3 is 14 amino acids long. Germline V gene lookup returns CDR1 LNHDA and CDR2 SQIVND (reference sequence). V trimming: 5 bases; J trimming: 3 bases; junction bases outside the gene matches: 6. CDR3 in amino acids: CASSPQGVHYGYTF. In nucleotides, the CDR3 is TGTGCCAGTAGTCCCCAGGGGGTGCACTATGGCTACACCTTC. Drawing the rest from reference TRBV19 and TRBJ1-2, the complete variable domain is DGGITQSPKYLFRKEGQNVTLSCEQNLNHDAMYWYRQDPGQGLRLIYYSQIVNDFQKGDIAEGYSVSREKKESFPLTVTSAQKNPTAFYLCASSPQGVHYGYTFGSGTRLTVV.

V is TRBV2 and J is TRBJ2-1; the match to TRBD1 covers 11 bases. CDR3 length: 15 amino acids. The germline gives CDR1 SNHLY, CDR2 FYNNEI. V trimming: 6 bases; J trimming: 8 bases; junction bases outside the gene matches: 9. CDR3 sequence: CASRPGQGAMDEQFF. CDR3 sequence (DNA): TGTGCCAGCAGGCCCGGACAGGGGGCGATGGATGAGCAGTTCTTC.

The chain carries TRBV19 and TRBJ1-3; D is ambiguous. This CDR3 region has 15 residues. V lost 4 bases and J lost 0, with 10 bases in between. Germline loops: CDR1 LNHDA, CDR2 SQIVND (reference sequence). DNA for the CDR3: TGTGCCAGTAGTACCCAGGCCAACTCTGGAAACACCATATATTTT. Translated, it gives CASSTQANSGNTIYF. The entire variable domain, with the rest obtained from reference TRBV19 and TRBJ1-3, is as follows: DGGITQSPKYLFRKEGQNVTLSCEQNLNHDAMYWYRQDPGQGLRLIYYSQIVNDFQKGDIAEGYSVSREKKESFPLTVTSAQKNPTAFYLCASSTQANSGNTIYFGEGSWLTVV.

The rearrangement uses TRBV6-5 and TRBJ2-2, with D hard to call. CDR3 length: 14 residues. V was shortened by 4 bases and J by 5 bases, with 11 bases between the two germline ends. Germline V gene data show CDR1 as MNHEY and CDR2 as SVGAGI. CDR3 sequence reads: CASSSGPGTGELFF. CDR3 nucleotides: TGTGCCAGCAGTTCGGGTCCCGGAACCGGGGAGCTGTTTTTT.

V usage is TRBV6-1 and J usage is TRBJ2-6, with a possible D match to TRBD1 (6 bases). Looked up from germline, CDR1 is MNHNS and CDR2 is SASEGT. This CDR3 comprises 14 residues. Trimming removed 8 bases from V and 2 bases from J, with 10 bases in between. The CDR3 spells CASYPGAGANVLTF. CDR3 sequence (DNA): TGTGCCAGCTACCCAGGGGCTGGGGCCAACGTCCTGACTTTC.

A single count supports this clone. This rearrangement joins TRBV6-5 to TRBJ1-6, with 8 bases fitting TRBD1. Per the germline V gene, CDR1 is MNHEY and CDR2 is SVGAGI. CDR3 length: 16 residues. After removal of 2 bases from V and 10 bases from J, the junction contained 10 bases not matched to a gene. In DNA form, the CDR3 reads TGTGCCAGCAGTTACGGTAGGACAGGGTCGGGATCACCCCTCCACTTT. This gives the protein CASSYGRTGSGSPLHF.

The chain is built from TRBV4-1 and TRBJ2-7; D remains unclear. Trimming removed 0 bases from V and 3 bases from J, with 12 bases in between. Germline CDR1 and CDR2: MGHRA and YSYEKL. This CDR3 is built from 15 residues. The CDR3 DNA follows: TGCGCCAGCAGCCAAGAGAGGCAGGTCCACTACGAGCAGTACTTC. As protein: CASSQERQVHYEQYF.

The rearrangement joins TRBV5-6 to TRBJ2-3; TRBD2 agrees at 7 bases. The germline gives CDR1 SGHDT, CDR2 YYEEEE. The CDR3 consists of 14 residues. The V segment lost 1 base and the J segment 7 bases; nucleotides outside the gene matches: 6. Here the CDR3 DNA reads TGTGCCAGCAGCTTGAAGCGGGGAGGACATACGCAGTATTTT. Encoded protein: CASSLKRGGHTQYF.

This sequence joins TRBV10-2 and TRBJ1-4; no clear D gene. This CDR3 comprises 15 residues. CDR1 and CDR2 from the germline V gene are WSHSY and SAAADI. The ends were cut back, 4 bases at V and 0 bases at J, with 9 bases in the middle. In DNA, the CDR3 is TGCGCCAGCAGTGGGCCGTACGCAACTAATGAAAAACTGTTTTTT. Its protein is CASSGPYATNEKLFF.

In regard to this clone: In the same sample, other DNA sequences code for this CDR3. The CDR3 bases are TGTGCCTGGAGGAGGGGGGGGTACACCTTC. Its translation: CAWRRGGYTF. The genes are TRBV30 and TRBJ1-2; a possible D gene is TRBD1 (6 bases). Trimming stripped 3 bases from V and 11 bases from J, with 10 bases between. Looked up from germline, CDR1 is GTSNPN and CDR2 is SVGIG (reference sequence). This CDR3 contains 10 residues.